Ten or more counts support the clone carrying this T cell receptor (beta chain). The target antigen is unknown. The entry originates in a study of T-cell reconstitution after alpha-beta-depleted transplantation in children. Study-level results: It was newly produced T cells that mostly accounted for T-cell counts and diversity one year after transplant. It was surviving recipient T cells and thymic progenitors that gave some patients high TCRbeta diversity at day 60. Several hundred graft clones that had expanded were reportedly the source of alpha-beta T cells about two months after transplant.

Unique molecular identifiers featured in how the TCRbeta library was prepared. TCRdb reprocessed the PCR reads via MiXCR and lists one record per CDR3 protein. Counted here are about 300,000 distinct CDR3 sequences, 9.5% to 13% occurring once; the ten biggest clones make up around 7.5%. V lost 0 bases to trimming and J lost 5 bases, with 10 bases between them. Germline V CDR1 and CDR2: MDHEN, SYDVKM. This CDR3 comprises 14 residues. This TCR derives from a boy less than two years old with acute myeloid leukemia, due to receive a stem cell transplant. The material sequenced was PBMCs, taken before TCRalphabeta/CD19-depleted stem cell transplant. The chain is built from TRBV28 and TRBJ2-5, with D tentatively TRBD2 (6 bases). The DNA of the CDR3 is TGTGCCAGCAGTTTATGGGGGAGGAAGGAGACCCAGTACTTC. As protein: CASSLWGRKETQYF.